This TCR beta chain is from a study of blood T cell repertoires in COVID-19. Study overall: Sample material is recorded as cDNA or gDNA derived from T cells, B-cell-depleted T cells, or PBMCs.

This clone was counted many times. As handled by the study authors: Cell counts per sample came from amplifying reference gene primers. Clones were read by immunoSEQ multiplex PCR, and TCRdb kept only the in-frame ones, dropping some. The D gene and trimming were derived from the DNA, and the V and J assignments and clone size from that table. The sample yields over 75,000 clones, 80% seen once. V lost 7 bases to trimming and J lost 7 bases; unmatched junction nucleotides: 7. Germline CDR1 is SQVTM and CDR2 is ANQGSEA. CDR3 length equals 13 residues. Input material: peripheral blood. This TCR was recovered from a woman in her 70s with acute or convalescent COVID-19. The V gene is TRBV29-1, the J gene TRBJ1-2, with TRBD1 identical over 12 bases. The CDR3 coding sequence is TGCAGCGCCGGGACAGGGGGCGCGGGTGGCTACACCTTC. Translation gives CSAGTGGAGGYTF.